The clone carrying this T cell receptor (beta chain) showed up just a few times. The antigen is not known. The sample originates from a study of CD8 T cells in ankylosing spondylitis. Whole-study results and caveats: Researchers reportedly found disease-linked clones significantly enriched in matched ankylosing spondylitis synovial fluid. Certain motif variants had earlier been reported in reactive arthritis synovial fluid and blood. For ankylosing spondylitis blood, a TCR beta motif of 7 or 8 highly homologous variants appeared characteristic.

The CDR3 length is 14 residues. Trimming removed 2 bases from V and 6 bases from J; junction bases left unmatched: 4. CDR1 is SGHTA and CDR2 is FQGNSA in the germline V gene. TCRdb re-analysed the 5' RACE reads in MiXCR, keeping a single row per CDR3 protein. Of around 340,000 distinct CDR3 sequences in the sample, 20% to 25% were seen once. The receptor's source is a male donor with ankylosing spondylitis or in good health (not recorded which). What was sequenced was blood, either unsorted or a sorted T cell fraction (not recorded which). This chain uses TRBV7-2 with TRBJ2-3; 8 nucleotides align to TRBD2. The CDR3, as DNA: TGTGCCAGCAGCTTAAACGGGGGGGCGGATACGCAGTATTTT. This sequence encodes CASSLNGGADTQYF. Using reference TRBV7-2 and TRBJ2-3 for the parts outside the CDR3, the full variable domain is GAGVSQSPSNKVTEKGKDVELRCDPISGHTALYWYRQSLGQGLEFLIYFQGNSAPDKSGLPSDRFSAERTGGSVSTLTIQRTQQEDSAVYLCASSLNGGADTQYFGPGTRLTVL.